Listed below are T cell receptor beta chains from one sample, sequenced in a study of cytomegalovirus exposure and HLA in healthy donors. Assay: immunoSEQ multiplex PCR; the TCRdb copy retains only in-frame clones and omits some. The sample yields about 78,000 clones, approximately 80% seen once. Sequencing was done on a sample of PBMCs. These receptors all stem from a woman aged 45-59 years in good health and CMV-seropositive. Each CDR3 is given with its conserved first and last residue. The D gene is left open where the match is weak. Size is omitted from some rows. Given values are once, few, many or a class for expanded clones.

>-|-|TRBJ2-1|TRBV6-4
CASSSNRVRSYNEQFF
TGTGCCAGCAGCTCTAACAGGGTCAGGTCCTACAATGAGCAGTTCTTC
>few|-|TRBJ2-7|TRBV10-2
CASRPPGGDAYEQYF
TGCGCCAGCAGGCCCCCTGGCGGCGACGCGTACGAGCAGTACTTC
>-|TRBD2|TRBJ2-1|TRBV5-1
CASLGDGGSSYNEQFF
TGCGCCAGCCTCGGGGACGGCGGGAGCTCCTACAATGAGCAGTTCTTC
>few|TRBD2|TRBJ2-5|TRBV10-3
CAIGTSGAAQETQYF
TGTGCCATAGGGACTAGCGGGGCCGCGCAAGAGACCCAGTACTTC
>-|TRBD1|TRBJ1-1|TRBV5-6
CASSLVGTGMIAFF
TGTGCCAGCAGCTTGGTGGGGACAGGGATGATAGCTTTCTTT
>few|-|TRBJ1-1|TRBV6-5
CASSSLTGNTEAFF
TGTGCCAGCAGTTCCTTGACGGGGAACACTGAAGCTTTCTTT
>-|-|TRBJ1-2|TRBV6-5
CASKNSSYGYTF
TGTGCCAGCAAAAACAGCAGCTATGGCTACACCTTC
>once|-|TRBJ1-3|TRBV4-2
CASSQERLTQGRTSSGNTIYF
TGTGCCAGCAGCCAAGAAAGATTGACCCAGGGGAGAACAAGCTCTGGAAACACCATATATTTT
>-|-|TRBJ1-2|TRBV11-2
CASSSRRDNYGYTF
TGTGCCAGCAGCTCCCGCAGGGATAACTATGGCTACACCTTC
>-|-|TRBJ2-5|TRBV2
CASSERPGQETQYF
TGTGCCAGCAGTGAACGACCAGGCCAAGAGACCCAGTACTTC
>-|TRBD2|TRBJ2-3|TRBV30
CAASFLYAGGHPSTDTQYF
TGTGCTGCGTCCTTCCTGTACGCGGGAGGCCACCCTAGCACAGATACGCAGTATTTT
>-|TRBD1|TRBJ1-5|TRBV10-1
CASRGTGGNQPQHF
TGCGCCAGCAGAGGGACAGGGGGCAATCAGCCCCAGCATTTT